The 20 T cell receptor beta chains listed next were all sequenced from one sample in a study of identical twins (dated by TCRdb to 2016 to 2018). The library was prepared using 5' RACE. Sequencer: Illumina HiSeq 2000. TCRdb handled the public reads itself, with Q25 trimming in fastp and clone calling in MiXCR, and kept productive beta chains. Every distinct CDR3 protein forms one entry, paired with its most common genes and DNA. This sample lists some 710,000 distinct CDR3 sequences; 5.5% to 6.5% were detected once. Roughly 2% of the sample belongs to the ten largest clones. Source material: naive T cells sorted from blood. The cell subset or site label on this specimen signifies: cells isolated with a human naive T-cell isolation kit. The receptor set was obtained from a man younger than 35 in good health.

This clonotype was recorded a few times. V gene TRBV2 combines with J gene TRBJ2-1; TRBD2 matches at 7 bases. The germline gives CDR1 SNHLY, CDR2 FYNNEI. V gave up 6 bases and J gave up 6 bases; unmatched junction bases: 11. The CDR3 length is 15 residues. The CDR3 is CASSPGTTHVNEQFF. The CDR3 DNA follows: TGTGCCAGCAGCCCCGGGACTACCCATGTCAATGAGCAGTTCTTC.

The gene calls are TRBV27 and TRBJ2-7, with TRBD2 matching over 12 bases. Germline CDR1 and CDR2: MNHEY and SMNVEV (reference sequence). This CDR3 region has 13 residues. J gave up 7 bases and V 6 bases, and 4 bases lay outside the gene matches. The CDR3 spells CASRTSGRFEQYF. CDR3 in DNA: TGTGCCAGCAGAACTAGCGGGAGGTTTGAGCAGTACTTC.

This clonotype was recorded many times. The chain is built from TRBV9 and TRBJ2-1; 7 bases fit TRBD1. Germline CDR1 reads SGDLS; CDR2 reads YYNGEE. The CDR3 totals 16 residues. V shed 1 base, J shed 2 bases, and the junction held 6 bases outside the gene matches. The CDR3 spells CASSVLTGDTYNEQFF. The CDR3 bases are TGTGCCAGCAGCGTACTTACAGGGGACACCTACAATGAGCAGTTCTTC.

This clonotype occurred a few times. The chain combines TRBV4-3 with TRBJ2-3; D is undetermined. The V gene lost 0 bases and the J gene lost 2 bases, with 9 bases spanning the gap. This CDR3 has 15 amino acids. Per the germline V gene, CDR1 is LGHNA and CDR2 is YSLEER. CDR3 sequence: CASSQDAASTDTQYF. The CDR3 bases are TGCGCCAGCAGCCAAGATGCAGCGTCCACAGATACGCAGTATTTT.

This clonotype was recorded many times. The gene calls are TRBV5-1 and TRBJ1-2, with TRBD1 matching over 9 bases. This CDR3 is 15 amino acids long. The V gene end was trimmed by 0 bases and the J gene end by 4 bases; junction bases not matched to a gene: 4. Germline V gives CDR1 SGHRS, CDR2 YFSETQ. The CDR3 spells CASSLEADRGYGYTF. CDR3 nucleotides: TGCGCCAGCAGCTTGGAAGCGGACAGGGGCTATGGCTACACCTTC.

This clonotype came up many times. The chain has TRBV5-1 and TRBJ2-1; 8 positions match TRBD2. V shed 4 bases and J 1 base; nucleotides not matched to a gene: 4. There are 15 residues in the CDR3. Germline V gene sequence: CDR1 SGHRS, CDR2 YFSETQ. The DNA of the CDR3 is TGCGCCAGCAGCATTAGCGGGGTTTCCTACAATGAGCAGTTCTTC. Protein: CASSISGVSYNEQFF.

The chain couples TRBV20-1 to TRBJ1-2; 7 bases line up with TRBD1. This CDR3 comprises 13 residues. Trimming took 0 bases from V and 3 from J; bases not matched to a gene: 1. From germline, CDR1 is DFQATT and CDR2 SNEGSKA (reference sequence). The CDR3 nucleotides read TGCAGTGCTAGAGATGGACAGGACTATGGCTACACCTTC. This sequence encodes CSARDGQDYGYTF.

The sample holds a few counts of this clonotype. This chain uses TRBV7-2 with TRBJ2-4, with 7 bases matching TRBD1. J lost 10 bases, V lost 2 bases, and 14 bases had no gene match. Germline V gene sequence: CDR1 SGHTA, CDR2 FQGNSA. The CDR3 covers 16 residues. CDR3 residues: CASSLILNRGRGIQYF. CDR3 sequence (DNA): TGTGCCAGCAGCTTAATACTCAACAGGGGAAGGGGGATTCAGTACTTC.

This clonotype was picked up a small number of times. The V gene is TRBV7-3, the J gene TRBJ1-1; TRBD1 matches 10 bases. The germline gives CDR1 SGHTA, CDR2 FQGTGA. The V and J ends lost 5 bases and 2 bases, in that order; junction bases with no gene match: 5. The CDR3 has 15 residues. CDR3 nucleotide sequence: TGTGCCAGCAGCACTGGGACAGGGGCCAACACTGAAGCTTTCTTT. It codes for CASSTGTGANTEAFF.

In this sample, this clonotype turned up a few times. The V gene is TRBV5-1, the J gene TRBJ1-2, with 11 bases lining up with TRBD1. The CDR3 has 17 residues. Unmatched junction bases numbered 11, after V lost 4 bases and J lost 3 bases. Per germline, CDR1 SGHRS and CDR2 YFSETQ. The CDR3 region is CASSPGQGAGLDYGYTF. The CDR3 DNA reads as TGCGCCAGCAGCCCCGGACAGGGGGCGGGTTTAGACTATGGCTACACCTTC.

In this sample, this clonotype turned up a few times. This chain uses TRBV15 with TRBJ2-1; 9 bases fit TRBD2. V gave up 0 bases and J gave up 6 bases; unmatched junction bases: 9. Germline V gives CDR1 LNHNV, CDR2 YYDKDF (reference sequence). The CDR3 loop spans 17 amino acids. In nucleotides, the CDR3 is TGTGCCACCAGCAGAGAGGCGGGACTAGCAGAAGGCAATGAGCAGTTCTTC. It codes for CATSREAGLAEGNEQFF.

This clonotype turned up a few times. The CDR3 sequence: CSVTSGSMDNEQFF. The CDR3 DNA reads TGCAGTGTGACTAGCGGGAGTATGGACAATGAGCAGTTCTTC. The chain recombines TRBV20-1 with TRBJ2-1, with TRBD2 identical over 12 bases. With 7 bases clipped from V and 5 bases from J, the junction kept 6 bases outside the gene matches. In germline, CDR1 is DFQATT, CDR2 SNEGSKA (reference sequence). The CDR3 totals 14 residues.

The CDR3 DNA sequence: TGCGCCAGCAGCTTGGACAGCCTCTACCAAGAGACCCAGTACTTC. It encodes CASSLDSLYQETQYF. V is TRBV5-1 and J is TRBJ2-5; no definite D call. This CDR3 has 15 amino acids. V was trimmed by 0 bases and J by 0 bases, leaving 9 bases between them. Germline V gives CDR1 SGHRS, CDR2 YFSETQ.

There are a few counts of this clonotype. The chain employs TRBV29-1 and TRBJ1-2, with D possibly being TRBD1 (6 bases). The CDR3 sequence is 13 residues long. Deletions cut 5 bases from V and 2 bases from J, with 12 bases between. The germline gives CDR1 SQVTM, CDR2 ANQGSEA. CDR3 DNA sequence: TGCAGCGTTAGTGGGCAGGGGAACTATGGCTACACCTTC. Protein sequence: CSVSGQGNYGYTF.

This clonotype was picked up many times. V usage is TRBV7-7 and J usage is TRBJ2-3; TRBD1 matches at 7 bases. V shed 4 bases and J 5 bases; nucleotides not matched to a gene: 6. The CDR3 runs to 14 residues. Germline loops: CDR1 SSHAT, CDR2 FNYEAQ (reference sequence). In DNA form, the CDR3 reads TGTGCCAGCAGCTCTGACAGGGTCGGAGATACGCAGTATTTT. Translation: CASSSDRVGDTQYF.

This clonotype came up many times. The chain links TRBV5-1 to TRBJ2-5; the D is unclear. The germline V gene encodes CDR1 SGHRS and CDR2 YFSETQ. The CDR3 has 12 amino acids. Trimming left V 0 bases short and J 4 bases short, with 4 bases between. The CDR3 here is CASSLDPETQYF. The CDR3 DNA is TGCGCCAGCAGCTTGGATCCAGAGACCCAGTACTTC.

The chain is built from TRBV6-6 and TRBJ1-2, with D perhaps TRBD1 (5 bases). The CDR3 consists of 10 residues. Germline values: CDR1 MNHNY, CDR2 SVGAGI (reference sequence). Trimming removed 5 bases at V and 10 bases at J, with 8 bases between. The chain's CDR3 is CASSETDYTF. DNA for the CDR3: TGTGCCAGCAGTGAGACAGACTACACCTTC.

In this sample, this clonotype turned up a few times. Here the CDR3 reads CASSTRVNIQYF. The CDR3 nucleotides are TGTGCCAGCAGCACCAGGGTGAACATTCAGTACTTC. The V and J genes are TRBV7-2 and TRBJ2-4; maybe TRBD1 (5 bases). Trimming stripped 5 bases from V and 7 bases from J, with 9 bases between. CDR1 and CDR2 from the germline V gene are SGHTA and FQGNSA. The CDR3 has 12 amino acids.

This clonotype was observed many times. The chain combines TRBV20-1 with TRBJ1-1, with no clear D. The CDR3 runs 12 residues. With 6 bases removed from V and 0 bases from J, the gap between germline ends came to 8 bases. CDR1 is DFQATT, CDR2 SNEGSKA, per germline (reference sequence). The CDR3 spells CSATGVNTEAFF. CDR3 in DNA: TGCAGTGCGACCGGCGTGAACACTGAAGCTTTCTTT.

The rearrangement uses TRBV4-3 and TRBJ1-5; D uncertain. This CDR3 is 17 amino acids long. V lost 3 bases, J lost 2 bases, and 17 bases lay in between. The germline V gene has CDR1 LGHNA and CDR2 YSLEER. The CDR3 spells CASSQDYSDSGNQPQHF. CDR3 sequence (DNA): TGCGCCAGCAGCCAGGATTATAGCGATTCGGGCAATCAGCCCCAGCATTTT.